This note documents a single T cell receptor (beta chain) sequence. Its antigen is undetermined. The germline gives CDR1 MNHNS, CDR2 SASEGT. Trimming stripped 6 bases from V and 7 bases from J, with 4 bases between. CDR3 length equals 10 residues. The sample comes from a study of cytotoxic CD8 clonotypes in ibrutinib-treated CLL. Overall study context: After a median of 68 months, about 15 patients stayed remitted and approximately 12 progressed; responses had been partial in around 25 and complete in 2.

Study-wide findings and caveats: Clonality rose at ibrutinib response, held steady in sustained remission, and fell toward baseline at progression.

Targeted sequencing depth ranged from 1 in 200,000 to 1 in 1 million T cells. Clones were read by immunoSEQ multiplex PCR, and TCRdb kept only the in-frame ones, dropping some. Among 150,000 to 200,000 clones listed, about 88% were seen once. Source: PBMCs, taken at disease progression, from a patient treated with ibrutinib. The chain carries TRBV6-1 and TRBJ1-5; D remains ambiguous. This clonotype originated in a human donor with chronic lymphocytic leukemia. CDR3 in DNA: TGTGCCAGCAGAGTACAGCCCCAGCATTTT. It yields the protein CASRVQPQHF.